These 9 T cell receptor beta chains were sequenced from one sample in a study of T cells after posttransplantation cyclophosphamide. Cyclophosphamide on days +3 and +4 followed busulfan-fludarabine conditioning and a marrow graft. This table comes from immunoSEQ multiplex PCR, and its TCRdb copy is limited to in-frame clones, with some not included. The top ten hold about 17% of the sample, which has 4,500 to 5,000 clones, approximately 82% seen once. Sequences were derived from PBMCs, sampled 86 days after allogeneic stem cell transplant with posttransplant cyclophosphamide. The receptors were sampled from a male patient aged 45-60 years who received an allogeneic stem cell transplant from an unrelated donor, was CMV-positive, and had acute GVHD only. Some of the T cells may derive from the graft donor.

In DNA form, the CDR3 reads TGTGCCAGCAGCTTAGCGACAGGGGAAGGGCAGTACTTC. Translation: CASSLATGEGQYF. The V call is TRBV7-9, the J call TRBJ2-7; 8 bases line up with TRBD1. Germline lookup yields CDR1 SEHNR and CDR2 FQNEAQ (reference sequence). The CDR3 is 13 residues long. The ends lost 0 bases at V and 9 bases at J; junction bases unmatched: 4.

CDR3 nucleotide sequence: TGTGCCACCAGCAGAGATAGAGCGGGGCCGAACACCGGGGAGCTGTTTTTT. It translates to CATSRDRAGPNTGELFF. This sequence joins TRBV15 and TRBJ2-2, with TRBD2 matching over 7 bases. With V trimmed by 0 bases and J by 0 bases, 4 bases remained unmatched. This CDR3 has 17 amino acids. The V gene's germline CDR1 is LNHNV and CDR2 YYDKDF (reference sequence). Combining the CDR3 with reference TRBV15 and TRBJ2-2 gives the whole variable domain DAMVIQNPRYQVTQFGKPVTLSCSQTLNHNVMYWYQQKSSQAPKLLFHYYDKDFNNEADTPDNFQSRRPNTSFCFLDIRSPGLGDTAMYLCATSRDRAGPNTGELFFGEGSRLTVL.

The rearrangement joins TRBV2 to TRBJ1-1; D uncertain. V lost 6 bases, J lost 10 bases, and 15 bases lay in between. The length of the CDR3 is 12 residues. CDR1 is SNHLY, CDR2 FYNNEI, per germline. CDR3 nucleotide sequence: TGTGCCAGCAGCAGCCAGGTGTCTCGAGCTTTCTTT. Protein sequence: CASSSQVSRAFF.

This clone was found once. The V and J genes are TRBV2 and TRBJ2-1; TRBD1 matches 7 bases. Trimming cost V 5 bases and J 8 bases; bases outside gene matches: 0. Germline V gene data show CDR1 as SNHLY and CDR2 as FYNNEI. CDR3 length: 11 amino acids. For the CDR3, the DNA is TGTGCCAGCAGTACAGGGGATGAGCAGTTCTTC. Translation gives CASSTGDEQFF.

The CDR3 nucleotides are TGTGCCAGTAGTCCACAGGGGTGGACGGAAGCTTTCTTT. Amino acids: CASSPQGWTEAFF. The J gene is TRBJ1-1, the V gene TRBV19, with 7 bases aligning to TRBD1. Per germline, CDR1 LNHDA and CDR2 SQIVND (reference sequence). Losses at the gene ends were 5 bases for V and 8 bases for J; bases not matched to a gene: 8. The CDR3 length is 13 residues.

The chain uses TRBV11-3 and TRBJ2-1, with 8 nucleotides matching TRBD1. The germline gives CDR1 SGHNT, CDR2 YENEEA. The CDR3 runs to 15 residues. Unmatched junction bases numbered 2, after V lost 4 bases and J lost 0 bases. For the CDR3, the DNA is TGTGCCAGCAGCTACCAGGGGGCCTCCTACAATGAGCAGTTCTTC. Translated, it gives CASSYQGASYNEQFF.

The J gene is TRBJ2-5, the V gene TRBV19, with 7 bases identical to TRBD1. Germline loops: CDR1 LNHDA, CDR2 SQIVND (reference sequence). J gave up 1 base and V 6 bases, and 2 bases lay outside the gene matches. There are 13 residues in the CDR3. The CDR3 sequence is CASRKGAQETQYF. In nucleotides, the CDR3 is TGTGCCAGTAGGAAGGGGGCCCAAGAGACCCAGTACTTC.

About this clone: Additional DNA sequences in this sample encode the identical CDR3. V is TRBV5-4 and J is TRBJ1-2; 10 bases are a match to TRBD1. The CDR3 consists of 13 residues. Trimming cost V 4 bases and J 7 bases; bases outside gene matches: 4. In germline, CDR1 is SGHNT, CDR2 YYREEE (reference sequence). As DNA, the CDR3 is TGTGCCAGCAGCCTGGGGGACAGGGGTGGCTACACCTTC. Protein product: CASSLGDRGGYTF. Full variable domain (rest looked up from reference TRBV5-4 and TRBJ1-2): ETGVTQSPTHLIKTRGQQVTLRCSSQSGHNTVSWYQQALGQGPQFIFQYYREEENGRGNFPPRFSGLQFPNYSSELNVNALELDDSALYLCASSLGDRGGYTFGSGTRLTVV.

The chain combines TRBV9 with TRBJ2-5, with 8 bases lining up with TRBD1. CDR3 size: 16 residues. In germline, CDR1 is SGDLS, CDR2 YYNGEE. V lost 3 bases and J lost 3; bases outside the gene matches: 10. Here the CDR3 reads CASSAGDRSWKETQYF. The CDR3 DNA reads as TGTGCCAGCAGCGCAGGGGACAGGAGTTGGAAAGAGACCCAGTACTTC.